This T cell receptor beta chain was captured in a study of CD4 T cells in relation to SARS-CoV-2 and coronaviruses (dated by TCRdb to 2020 to 2022). Regarding the study in general: In the ViraFEST assay, PBMCs were cultured with antigen for under twelve days, after which TCR beta CDR3s were sequenced to identify antigen-specific clonal expansions. The negative reference condition was either a culture with an HIV-1 Nef peptide pool or a culture with no peptide. HLA restriction was mapped for shared crossreactive spike epitopes using patient-derived lymphoblastoid cell lines. Memory CD4+ T cell crossreactivity between SARS-CoV-2 and common cold coronavirus spike proteins was assessed at the TCR clonotype level in the study. Samples from a few pre-COVID donors and the naive versus memory experiments were sequenced with the Adaptive Biotechnologies TCR-sequencing kit; other data were Illumina-based. Expansion assays from other donors in the study were sequenced with a different, Illumina-based TCR-beta assay.

Library method: the immunoSEQ multiplex PCR assay. In the authors' own workflow: Preprocessing removed nonproductive sequences and CDR3s not starting with C, not ending with F or W, or shorter than 7 amino acids. Antigen-specific clonotypes were called with the MANAFEST web app, based on expansion relative to reference and other culture wells. A clone counted as positive if significantly expanded in 2 of 3 replicate wells versus the reference culture at FDR below 0.05. A further requirement for positive clones was significant expansion compared with all other tandem wells, along with an odds ratio above 5. CDR3 homology was quantified as pairwise Levenshtein distance, calculated with the stringdist R package after three terminal residues were trimmed from each end. Entries here come from immuneACCESS through TCRdb and include only in-frame sequences with V and J called. Some clones fail to appear in such tables; in the studies checked, an unresolved V gene covers under half of the shortfall, and the cause of the remainder is unknown. The V and J calls and clone size come from that table; D and trimming were worked out from the DNA. This sample holds 20,000 to 30,000 clones; about three quarters were observed only once. Roughly 10% of the sample is held by the ten biggest clonotypes.

As encoded in the germline V gene (reference sequence), CDR1 is SEHNR while CDR2 is FQNEAQ. V is shortened by 2 bases, J by 5 bases, and the region joining them spans 10 bases. The CDR3 holds 15 amino acids from the cysteine to the phenylalanine. Only the CDR3 portion is preserved as DNA: 45 bases, with reading frame beginning at the first base. Study-wide conclusions, independent of this receptor: Approximately 61% of donors had memory CD4+ clonotypes that crossrecognized SARS-CoV-2 and at least one common cold coronavirus spike. Small numbers of patients and of tested TCRs limited the study. Significantly weaker SARS-CoV-2-driven expansion was shown by crossreactive clones than by monoreactive clones, consistent with antigenic imprinting. Because no donor provided both pre-pandemic and post-infection samples, tracing the source of pre-existing responses was limited. Crossreactivity analysis was centred on spike protein, so crossreactivity against other viral proteins was not assessed.

On this clone itself: The antigen it recognizes is unknown. No base quality values were provided; no much bigger clone lies one nucleotide off.

CD4+ T cells from unexposed donors were collected before the COVID-19 pandemic (2011-2018). After around 11 days of culture, CD4+ T cells were isolated with the EasySep CD4+ T cell isolation kit. As cell numbers permitted, CD4+ T cells from unexposed donors were tested for reactivity to SARS-CoV-2 S and N and to four common cold coronavirus spike pools. Each well held two million PBMCs cultured in IMDM containing 5% human AB serum and 10 IU/ml IL-2. Half of the culture medium was replaced with fresh IL-2-containing medium on days 3 and 7. In general, every peptide culture condition was set up in three replicate wells. The leukapheresis product used for the unexposed donors was purchased from a commercial source. Ficoll-Paque PLUS gradient centrifugation was used to isolate PBMCs from leukapheresis product or whole blood. PBMCs were either used fresh in the expansion assay or cryopreserved at -140 degrees C. The QIAamp Micro DNA Kit was used to extract genomic DNA from the CD4+ T cells.

Sequencing was carried out using CD4+ T cells from PBMCs, cultured in vitro. The sequence derives from a human donor in good health. The receptor chain draws on TRBV7-9 and TRBJ1-6; the D gene is perhaps TRBD1, on 6 matching bases. In nucleotides, the sequence is TGTGCCAGCAGCTTACTTTCAGGGGATAATTCACCCCTCCACTTT. The translation is CASSLLSGDNSPLHF. The variable domain in full, with residues beyond the CDR3 obtained from the reference TRBV7-9 and TRBJ1-6 genes, is DTGVSQNPRHKITKRGQNVTFRCDPISEHNRLYWYRQTLGQGPEFLTYFQNEAQLEKSRLLSDRFSAERPKGSFSTLEIQRTEQGDSAMYLCASSLLSGDNSPLHFGNGTRLTVT.